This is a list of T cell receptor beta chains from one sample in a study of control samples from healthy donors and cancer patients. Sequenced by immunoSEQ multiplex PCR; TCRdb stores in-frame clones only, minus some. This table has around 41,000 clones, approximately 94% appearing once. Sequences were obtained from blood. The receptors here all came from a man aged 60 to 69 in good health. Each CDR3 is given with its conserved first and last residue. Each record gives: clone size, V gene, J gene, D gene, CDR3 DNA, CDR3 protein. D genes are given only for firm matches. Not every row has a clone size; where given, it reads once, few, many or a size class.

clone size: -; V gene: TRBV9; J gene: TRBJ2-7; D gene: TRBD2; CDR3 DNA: TGTGCCAGCAGCGTAGGGCTAGCGGGAGTGAGCTCCTACGAGCAGTACTTC; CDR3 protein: CASSVGLAGVSSYEQYF
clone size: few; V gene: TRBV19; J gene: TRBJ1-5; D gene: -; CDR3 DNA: TGTGCCAGTAGTATAAGAACCAATCAGCCCCAGCATTTT; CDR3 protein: CASSIRTNQPQHF
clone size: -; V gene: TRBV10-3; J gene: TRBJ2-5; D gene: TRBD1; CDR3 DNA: TGTGCCATCAGCCGTTCCGGGGACAGGGCGGAGACCCAGTACTTC; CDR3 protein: CAISRSGDRAETQYF
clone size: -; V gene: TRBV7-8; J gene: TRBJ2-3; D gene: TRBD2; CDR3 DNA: TGTGCCAGCAGAGTTCTAGCGGGTGGGGGCACAGATACGCAGTATTTT; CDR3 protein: CASRVLAGGGTDTQYF
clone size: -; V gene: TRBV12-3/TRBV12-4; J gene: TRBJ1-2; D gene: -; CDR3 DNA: TGTGCCAGCAGTACTAATAACTATGGCTACACCTTC; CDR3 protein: CASSTNNYGYTF
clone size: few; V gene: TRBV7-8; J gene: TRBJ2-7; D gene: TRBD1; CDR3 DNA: TGTGCCAGCAGCTTGGACCGGGACAGGTCCTACGAGCAGTACTTC; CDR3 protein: CASSLDRDRSYEQYF
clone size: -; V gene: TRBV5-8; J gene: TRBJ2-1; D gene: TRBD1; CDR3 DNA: TGTGCCAGCAGCTGGGGACAGAGAGGAATCGATGAGCAGTTCTTC; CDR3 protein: CASSWGQRGIDEQFF
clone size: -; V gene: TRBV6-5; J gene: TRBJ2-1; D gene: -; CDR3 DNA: TGTGCCAGCAGTTCGGGGTCGATTTTCCTCTACAATGAGCAGTTCTTC; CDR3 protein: CASSSGSIFLYNEQFF
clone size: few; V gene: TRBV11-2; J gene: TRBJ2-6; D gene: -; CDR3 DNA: TGTGCCAGCAGCCTAACGGGGACGGCTGGGGCCAACGTCCTGACTTTC; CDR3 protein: CASSLTGTAGANVLTF
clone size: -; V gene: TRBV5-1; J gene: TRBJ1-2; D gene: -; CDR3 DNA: TGCGCCAGCAGCTTGAGGAGTGGGGGGATTGCCTATGGCTACACCTTC; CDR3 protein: CASSLRSGGIAYGYTF
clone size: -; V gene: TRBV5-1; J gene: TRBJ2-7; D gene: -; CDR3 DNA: TGCGCCAGCACCGTCGCTGGAAAGGGCAACGAGCAGTACTTC; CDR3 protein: CASTVAGKGNEQYF
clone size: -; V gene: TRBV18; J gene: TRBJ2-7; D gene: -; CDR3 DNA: TGTGCCAGCTCACCTGGCACAGGCTCCTACGAGCAGTACTTC; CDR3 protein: CASSPGTGSYEQYF
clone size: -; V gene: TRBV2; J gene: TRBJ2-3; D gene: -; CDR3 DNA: TGTGCCAGCAGTAAGGACCGTAGTAGCACAGATACGCAGTATTTT; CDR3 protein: CASSKDRSSTDTQYF
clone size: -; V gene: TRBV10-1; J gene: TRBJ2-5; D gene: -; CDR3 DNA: TGCGCCAGCAGTGAACGGTCCCGGCTGGAGACCCAGTACTTC; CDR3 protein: CASSERSRLETQYF
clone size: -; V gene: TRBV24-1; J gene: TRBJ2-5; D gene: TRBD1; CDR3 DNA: TGTGCCACCAGTGATCCGGGACAGGGTGCTCAAGAGACCCAGTACTTC; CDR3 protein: CATSDPGQGAQETQYF
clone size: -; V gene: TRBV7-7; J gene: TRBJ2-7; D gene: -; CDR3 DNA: TGTGCTAGCAGCTTGTCCCCGAGTGCCTACGAGCAGTACTTC; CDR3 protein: CASSLSPSAYEQYF
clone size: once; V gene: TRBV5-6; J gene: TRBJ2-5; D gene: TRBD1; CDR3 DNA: TGTGCCAGCAGCTCGAACCGGGACAGTTGGTCAGAGACCCAGTACTTC; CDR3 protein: CASSSNRDSWSETQYF
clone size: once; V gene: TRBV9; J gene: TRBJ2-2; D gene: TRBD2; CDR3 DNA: TGTGCCAGCAGCAAGTTCGGCGGGGGGCTGTCCGGGGAGCTGTTTTTT; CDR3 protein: CASSKFGGGLSGELFF
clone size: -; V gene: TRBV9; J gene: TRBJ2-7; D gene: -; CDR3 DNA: TGTGCCAGCAGCGGGAGGAGTCACTACGAGCAGTACTTC; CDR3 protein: CASSGRSHYEQYF
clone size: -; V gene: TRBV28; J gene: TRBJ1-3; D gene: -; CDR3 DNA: TGTGCCAGCAGGGCCGGTAGTAACACCATATATTTT; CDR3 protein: CASRAGSNTIYF
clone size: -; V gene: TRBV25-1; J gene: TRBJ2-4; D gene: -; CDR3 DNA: TGTGCCAGCAGTGAACCCAGCAGGGGAAACATTCAGTACTTC; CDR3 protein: CASSEPSRGNIQYF
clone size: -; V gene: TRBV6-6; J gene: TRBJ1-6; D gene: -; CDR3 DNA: TGTGCCAGCAGTTACTCGGCTGACAGGTTGAATTCACCCCTCCACTTT; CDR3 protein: CASSYSADRLNSPLHF
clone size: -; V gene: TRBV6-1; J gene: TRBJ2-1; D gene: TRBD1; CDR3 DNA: TGTGCCAGCAGTGAGACAGGGAACTTAGGCAATGAGCAGTTCTTC; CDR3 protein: CASSETGNLGNEQFF
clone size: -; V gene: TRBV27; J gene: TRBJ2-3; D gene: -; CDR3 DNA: TGTGCCAGCAGTTTAATATGGGGGGGCGTTAGCACAGATACGCAGTATTTT; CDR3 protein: CASSLIWGGVSTDTQYF
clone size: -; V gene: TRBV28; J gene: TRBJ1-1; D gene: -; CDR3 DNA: TGTGCCAGCAGTTTACGAAACACTGAAGCTTTCTTT; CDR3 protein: CASSLRNTEAFF
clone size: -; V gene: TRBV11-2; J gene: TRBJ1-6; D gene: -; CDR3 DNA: TGTGCCAGCAGCTTAATAGGACTCTATAATTCACCCCTCCACTTT; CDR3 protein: CASSLIGLYNSPLHF
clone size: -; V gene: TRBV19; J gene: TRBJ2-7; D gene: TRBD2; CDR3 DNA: TGTGCCAGTAGTCCGACTAGCGGGAGCGGAATCGATTTC; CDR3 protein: CASSPTSGSGIDF
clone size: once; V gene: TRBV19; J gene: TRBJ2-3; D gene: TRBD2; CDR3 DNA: TGTGCCAGTAGTATAGGACTAGCGGGAGCAGATACGCAGTATTTT; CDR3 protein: CASSIGLAGADTQYF
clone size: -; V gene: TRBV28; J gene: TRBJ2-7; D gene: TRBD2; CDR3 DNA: TGTGCCAGCAGGAAGGGACTAGCGGACTCCTACGAGCAGTACTTC; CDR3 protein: CASRKGLADSYEQYF
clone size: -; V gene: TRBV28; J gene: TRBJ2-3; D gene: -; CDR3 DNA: TGTGCCAGCAGTTTAGAAGGGCAACCTCAGGGGGATACGCAGTATTTT; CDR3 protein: CASSLEGQPQGDTQYF
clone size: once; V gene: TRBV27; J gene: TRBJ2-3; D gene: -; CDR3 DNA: TGTGCCAGCAGTCCACCATGGGCTTTAGGGGGAGATACGCAGTATTTT; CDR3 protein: CASSPPWALGGDTQYF
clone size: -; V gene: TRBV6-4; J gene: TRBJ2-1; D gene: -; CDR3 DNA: TGTGCCAGCAGTGAGGACACCGGGCCCAATGAGCAGTTCTTC; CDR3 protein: CASSEDTGPNEQFF
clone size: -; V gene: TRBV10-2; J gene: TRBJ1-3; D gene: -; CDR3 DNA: TGCGCCAGCAGTGAGGACGGGAGCTCTGGAAACACCATATATTTT; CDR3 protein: CASSEDGSSGNTIYF
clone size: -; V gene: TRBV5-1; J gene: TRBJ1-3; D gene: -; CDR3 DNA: TGCGCCAGCAGCCAAACTTCTGGAAACACCATATATTTT; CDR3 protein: CASSQTSGNTIYF
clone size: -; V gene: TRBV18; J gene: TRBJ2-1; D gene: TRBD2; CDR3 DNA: TGTGCCAGCTCACTTGGGACTAGCGGGCCGGGCAATGAGCAGTTCTTC; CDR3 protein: CASSLGTSGPGNEQFF
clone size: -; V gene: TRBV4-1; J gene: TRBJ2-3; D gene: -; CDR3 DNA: TGCGCCAGCAGCCAAGAAGGGCCGGGACTTAGCACAGATACGCAGTATTTT; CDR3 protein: CASSQEGPGLSTDTQYF
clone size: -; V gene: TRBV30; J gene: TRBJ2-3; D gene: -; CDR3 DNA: TGTGCCTGGGGTCCACGATTGATCACAGATACGCAGTATTTT; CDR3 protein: CAWGPRLITDTQYF
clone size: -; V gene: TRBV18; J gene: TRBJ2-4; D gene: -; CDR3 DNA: TGTGCCAGCTCCCCAGGGGTAGGAGACAAAAACATTCAGTACTTC; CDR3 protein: CASSPGVGDKNIQYF
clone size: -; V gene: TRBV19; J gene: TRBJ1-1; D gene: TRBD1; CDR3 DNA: TGTGCCAGTAGTAGGGGGACAGTGGTGAACACTGAAGCTTTCTTT; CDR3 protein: CASSRGTVVNTEAFF
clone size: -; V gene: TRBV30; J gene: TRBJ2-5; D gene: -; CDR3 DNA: TGTGCCTGGAGTGTAGGGAACCAAGAGACCCAGTACTTC; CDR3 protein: CAWSVGNQETQYF
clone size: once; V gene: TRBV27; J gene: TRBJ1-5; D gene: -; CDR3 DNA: TGTGCCAGCAGTTTGTCCAGCGGATATAGCAATCAGCCCCAGCATTTT; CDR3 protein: CASSLSSGYSNQPQHF
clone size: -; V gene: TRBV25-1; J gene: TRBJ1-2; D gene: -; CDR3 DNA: TGTGCCAGCAGTGAATCCCGGGTCCTTAACTATGGCTACACCTTC; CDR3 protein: CASSESRVLNYGYTF
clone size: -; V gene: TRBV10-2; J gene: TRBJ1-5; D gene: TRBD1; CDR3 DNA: TGCGCCAGCAGTACAGGGGGGGCCAATCAGCCCCAGCATTTT; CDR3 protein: CASSTGGANQPQHF
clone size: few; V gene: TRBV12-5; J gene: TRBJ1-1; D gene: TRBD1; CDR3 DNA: TGTGCTAGTGCCGGGACAGCTAACACTGAAGCTTTCTTT; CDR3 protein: CASAGTANTEAFF
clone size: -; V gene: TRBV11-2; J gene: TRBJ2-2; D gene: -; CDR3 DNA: TGTGCCAGCAGCTTAGATCTTGGACCTGGGGTTGCCGGGGAGCTGTTTTTT; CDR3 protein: CASSLDLGPGVAGELFF
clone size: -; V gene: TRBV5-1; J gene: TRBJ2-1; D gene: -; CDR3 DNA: TGCGCCAGTCAGGGGGGGAATGAGCAGTTCTTC; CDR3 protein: CASQGGNEQFF
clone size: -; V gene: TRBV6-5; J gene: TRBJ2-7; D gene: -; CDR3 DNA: TGTGCCAGCAGCTCCCTACGGACCCTCTCCTACGAGCAGTACTTC; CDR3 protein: CASSSLRTLSYEQYF
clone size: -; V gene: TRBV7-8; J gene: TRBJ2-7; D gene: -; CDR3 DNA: TGTGCCAGCAGCTTAGGTCCCCAGGGTCCCTACGAGCAGTACTTC; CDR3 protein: CASSLGPQGPYEQYF
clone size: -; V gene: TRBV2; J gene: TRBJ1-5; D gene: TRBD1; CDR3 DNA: TGTGCCAGCAGCGGGACAGGGGGAGGAGGCAATCAGCCCCAGCATTTT; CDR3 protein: CASSGTGGGGNQPQHF
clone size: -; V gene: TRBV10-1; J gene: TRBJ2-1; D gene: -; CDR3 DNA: TGCGCCAGTAGCCTCCAGGGCAATGAGCAGTTCTTC; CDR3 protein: CASSLQGNEQFF
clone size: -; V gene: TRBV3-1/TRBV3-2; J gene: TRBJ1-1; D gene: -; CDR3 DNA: TGTGCCAGCAGTCGGTCCTCCTCTGAAGCTTTCTTT; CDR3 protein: CASSRSSSEAFF
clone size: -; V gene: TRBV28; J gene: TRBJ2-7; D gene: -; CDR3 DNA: TGTGCCAGCGAAGGCGGCCTCTCCTACGAGCAGTACTTC; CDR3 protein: CASEGGLSYEQYF
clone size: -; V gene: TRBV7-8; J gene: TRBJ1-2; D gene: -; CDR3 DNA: TGTGCCAGCAGCCGAGAGGGGTCGGGCAGATCTGGCTACACCTTC; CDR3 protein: CASSREGSGRSGYTF
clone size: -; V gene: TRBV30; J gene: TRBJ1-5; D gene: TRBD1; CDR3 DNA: TGTGCCTGGAGTGGTGACAGGGCTAACAATCAGCCCCAGCATTTT; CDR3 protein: CAWSGDRANNQPQHF
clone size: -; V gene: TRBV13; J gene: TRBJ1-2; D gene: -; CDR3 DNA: TGTGCCAGCAGCTTACAACAGGGAGGGAACTATGGCTACACCTTC; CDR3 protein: CASSLQQGGNYGYTF